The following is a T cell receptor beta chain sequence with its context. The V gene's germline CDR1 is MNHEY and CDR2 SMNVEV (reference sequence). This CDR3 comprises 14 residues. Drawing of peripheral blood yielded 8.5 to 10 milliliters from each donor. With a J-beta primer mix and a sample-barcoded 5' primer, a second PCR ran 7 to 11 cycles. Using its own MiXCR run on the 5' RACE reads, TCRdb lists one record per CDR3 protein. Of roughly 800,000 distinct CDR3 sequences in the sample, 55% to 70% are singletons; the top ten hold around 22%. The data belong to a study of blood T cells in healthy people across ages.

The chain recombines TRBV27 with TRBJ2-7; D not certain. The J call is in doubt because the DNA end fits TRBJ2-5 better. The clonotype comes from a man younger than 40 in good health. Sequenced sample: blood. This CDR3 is CASSLNSLAETQYF. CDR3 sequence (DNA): TGTGCCAGCAGTTTAAATTCGCTCGCGGAGACCCAGTACTTC.